The 11 T cell receptor beta chains below come from one sample, sequenced in a study of blood T cell repertoires in COVID-19. This table comes from immunoSEQ multiplex PCR, and its TCRdb copy is limited to in-frame clones, with some not included. The sample lists a few hundred thousand clones, 70% to 90% seen once, with around 2.5% in the top ten. Input material: peripheral blood. These receptors all come from a woman between 45 and 60 years old with acute or convalescent COVID-19.

The J gene is TRBJ1-1, the V gene TRBV3-1 (or the pseudogene TRBV3-2); TRBD1 agrees at 7 bases. The CDR3 sequence is 14 residues long. V shed 0 bases, J shed 4 bases, and the junction held 2 bases outside the gene matches. The germline CDR1 and CDR2 sequences are LGHDT and YNNKEL (reference sequence). The CDR3 nucleotides are TGTGCCAGCAGCCAAGACCCAGGGGGCACTGAAGCTTTCTTT. It is translated as CASSQDPGGTEAFF.

The V call is TRBV28, the J call TRBJ1-1; a possible D gene is TRBD1 (6 bases). V lost 2 bases and J lost 1, with 14 bases in between. Germline CDR1 reads MDHEN; CDR2 reads SYDVKM. This CDR3 is 16 amino acids long. CDR3 region: CASSLQIPGANTEAFF. The CDR3 DNA reads as TGTGCCAGCAGTTTACAAATTCCAGGGGCGAACACTGAAGCTTTCTTT.

V usage is TRBV28 and J usage is TRBJ2-7, with D perhaps matching TRBD1 (8 bases). CDR1 is MDHEN and CDR2 is SYDVKM in the germline V gene. The CDR3 extends over 14 amino acids. CDR3 DNA: TGTGCGGGAGGGGGCAGGGGGCCGACCTACGAGCAGTACTTC. It codes for CAGGGRGPTYEQYF.

This clone occurred once. The rearrangement uses TRBV12-3 or TRBV12-4 and TRBJ1-5; no definite D call. The CDR3 is 13 amino acids. Trimming shortened V by 2 bases and J by 4 bases, and 6 bases separated the two germline ends. Here the CDR3 reads CASSLFANQPQHF. DNA of the CDR3: TGTGCCAGCAGTTTATTTGCGAATCAGCCCCAGCATTTT.

CDR3 sequence: CASSAYNLGTGLIYEQYF. In DNA, the CDR3 is TGTGCCAGCAGCGCCTACAATCTAGGGACAGGGCTAATCTACGAGCAGTACTTC. The J gene is TRBJ2-7, the V gene TRBV7-8; 9 nucleotides line up with TRBD1. The germline V gene encodes CDR1 SGHVS and CDR2 FQNEAQ. The J segment lost 3 bases and the V segment lost 5 bases, leaving 17 bases of the junction unmatched. The CDR3 runs to 18 residues.

This rearrangement joins TRBV2 to TRBJ1-5; TRBD1 matches 9 bases. The CDR3 runs to 14 residues. Losses at the gene ends were 10 bases for V and 2 bases for J; bases not matched to a gene: 6. The germline V gene encodes CDR1 SNHLY and CDR2 FYNNEI. CDR3 region: CATGTGSGNQPQHF. In nucleotides, the CDR3 is TGTGCCACCGGGACAGGGTCCGGCAATCAGCCCCAGCATTTT.

The chain recombines TRBV5-1 with TRBJ2-2; D possibly corresponds to TRBD1 (6 bases). The germline CDR1 and CDR2 sequences are SGHRS and YFSETQ. The CDR3 spans 16 residues. Trimming removed 4 bases at V and 7 bases at J, with 20 bases between. The CDR3 DNA sequence: TGCGCCAGCAGCCCGTCGGGCCTGGGGGCGAACGGGGAGCTGTTTTTT. It is translated as CASSPSGLGANGELFF.

The chain combines TRBV5-4 with TRBJ2-7; TRBD2 might be the D (5 bases). Germline lookup yields CDR1 SGHNT and CDR2 YYREEE (reference sequence). The V gene lost 4 bases and the J gene lost 0 bases, with 14 bases spanning the gap. CDR3 length: 15 amino acids. The CDR3 bases are TGTGCCAGCAGCCCGAAGCGGATAAGCTCCTACGAGCAGTACTTC. It specifies CASSPKRISSYEQYF.

The chain joins TRBV3-1 (or the pseudogene TRBV3-2) to TRBJ2-1; 9 nucleotides align to TRBD2. V shed 5 bases and J 4 bases; nucleotides not matched to a gene: 9. The CDR3 spans 16 residues. Germline V gene data show CDR1 as LGHDT and CDR2 as YNNKEL (reference sequence). CDR3 region: CASSSFTSGRYNEQFF. CDR3 sequence (DNA): TGTGCCAGCAGCTCCTTTACTAGCGGGCGGTACAATGAGCAGTTCTTC.

This clone showed up just once. The V call is TRBV7-3, the J call TRBJ1-1; 7 nucleotides line up with TRBD1. The CDR3 is 13 amino acids. Per germline, CDR1 SGHTA and CDR2 FQGTGA. Trimming took 5 bases from V and 5 from J; bases not matched to a gene: 5. DNA for the CDR3: TGTGCCAGCAGCACCCACAGGGGTACTGAAGCTTTCTTT. As protein: CASSTHRGTEAFF. Together with reference TRBV7-3 and TRBJ1-1, the CDR3 gives the full variable domain: GAGVSQTPSNKVTEKGKYVELRCDPISGHTALYWYRQSLGQGPEFLIYFQGTGAADDSGLPNDRFFAVRPEGSVSTLKIQRTERGDSAVYLCASSTHRGTEAFFGQGTRLTVV.

CDR3 DNA sequence: TGTGCCACCAGCAGAGATGTGGGGAGCTCCTACGAGCAGTACTTC. The encoded protein is CATSRDVGSSYEQYF. This sequence joins TRBV15 and TRBJ2-7; D is possibly TRBD2 (5 bases). In germline, CDR1 is LNHNV, CDR2 YYDKDF (reference sequence). CDR3 length: 15 amino acids. V lost 0 bases and J lost 0, with 9 bases in between.